This TCR beta chain was observed in a study of T cell responses to AZD1222 COVID-19 vaccine. Whole-study results and caveats: Researchers took repertoire samples only after the peak T cell response had come. Spike-wide coverage was observed for vaccine-associated CD4 TCRs, with dominant responses at 160-218 and 743-854. Donors, mostly white British, included more females; clonal diversity was possibly underestimated.

The V gene lost 5 bases and the J gene lost 5 bases, with 18 bases spanning the gap. The CDR3 is made up of 15 amino acids. The V gene's germline CDR1 is KGHSH and CDR2 LQKENI. Produced via immunoSEQ multiplex PCR; TCRdb's table is partial and in-frame only. The sample has approximately 190,000 clones, approximately 91% seen once. A single count supports this clone. Antigen: not known. The input for sequencing was peripheral blood, taken on day 0 of AZD1222 vaccination. The receptor was derived from an adult in good health. The J gene is TRBJ1-1, the V gene TRBV18, with D hard to call. The CDR3 nucleotides read TGTGCCAGCTCAGATTCGCCGCTCGCAGCTACTGAAGCTTTCTTT. Translating gives CASSDSPLAATEAFF.